This T cell receptor (beta chain) was captured in a study of cytomegalovirus exposure and HLA in healthy donors. Study conclusions and caveats: Beyond CMV serostatus, there was no information to go on about immune exposure. TCR beta chains associated with HLA were, in a later analysis, more clonally expanded than equally common others. In a later analysis, a missense DCLRE1C variant was linked to TCR beta V- and J-gene trimming.

PCR primers comprised 60 Vbeta and 13 Jbeta primers. Only in-frame clones appear in the TCRdb table, and some are missing; sequencing was by immunoSEQ multiplex PCR. Here the sample spans around 150,000 clones, roughly 80% being singletons. As regards this clone: Its antigen is currently unknown. The junction departs from germline at one end; a sequencing error may be responsible.

The receptor was derived from a woman aged 50 to 60 in good health and CMV-seropositive. The source material was PBMCs.

CDR3 bases: TGTTCCAGCAGCTTAGGTTCTGAGATCAGCTACACCTTC. It is translated as CSSSLGSEISYTF. The rearrangement uses TRBV7-9 and TRBJ1-2; no clear D gene. The CDR3 sequence is 13 residues long. In germline, CDR1 is SEHNR, CDR2 FQNEAQ (reference sequence).